Listed here are 9 T cell receptor beta chains from one sample, sequenced in a study of human T cells and chemical hapten exposure. Via MiXCR, TCRdb re-called the RACE reads, giving one row per CDR3 protein. Among 150,000 to 200,000 distinct CDR3 sequences, around 20% were seen once, and the ten largest hold less than 7%. Stated time point: patch test 1, 2 weeks after DPC sensitization. Treatment: therapeutic diphenylcyclopropenone sensitization with weekly scalp DPC. The material sequenced was whole blood, taken in connection with sensitization to the hapten diphenylcyclopropenone (DPC). These receptors were collected from a woman between 50 and 59 years old with alopecia areata. Some clones in this sample may be carry-over from other donors' samples.

This clonotype was observed a handful of times. V is TRBV12-3 or TRBV12-4 and J is TRBJ2-3; a possible D gene is TRBD2 (7 bases). The CDR3 sequence is 15 residues long. The ends were cut back, 3 bases at V and 5 bases at J, with 15 bases in the middle. The CDR3 is CASSFLGGRGDTQYF. The CDR3 bases are TGTGCCAGCAGTTTTTTGGGGGGGCGGGGAGATACGCAGTATTTT.

This clonotype appeared a few times. This chain connects TRBV21-1 to TRBJ1-5; the tabulated D call, TRBD1, remains unverified against the DNA. TRBV21-1 is classified as a pseudogene. The CDR3 consists of 17 residues. The CDR3 protein is CASFQRGGPPGNQPQHF. CDR3 DNA sequence: TGTGCCAGTTTCCAGAGGGGGGGGCCCCCGGGGAATCAGCCCCAGCATTTT.

This clonotype has only a few counts. The chain has TRBV25-1 and TRBJ2-7; maybe TRBD1 (5 bases). Trimming took 3 bases from V and 4 from J, leaving 16 bases between them. Germline CDR1 MGHDK, CDR2 SYGVNS. This CDR3 is 15 amino acids long. CDR3 protein: CASSDLTGSGYEQYF. The CDR3 nucleotides read TGTGCCAGCAGTGACCTAACAGGAAGTGGGTACGAGCAGTACTTC.

This clonotype was detected only a few times. The CDR3: CASSLRLAVNEQFF. The CDR3 bases are TGTGCCAGCAGCTTACGCCTAGCGGTAAATGAGCAGTTCTTC. The chain recombines TRBV7-8 with TRBJ2-1; 7 nucleotides agree with TRBD2. Germline V gene data show CDR1 as SGHVS and CDR2 as FQNEAQ. The V and J ends lost 2 bases and 7 bases, in that order; junction bases with no gene match: 5. This CDR3 is 14 amino acids long.

This clonotype has a count of ten or more. This chain links TRBV5-4 with TRBJ2-3; D possibly corresponds to TRBD2 (6 bases). This CDR3 is 13 amino acids long. Trimming cost V 2 bases and J 5 bases, with 9 bases left between them. The germline V gene has CDR1 SGHNT and CDR2 YYREEE (reference sequence). In DNA form, the CDR3 reads TGTGCCAGCAGCTTCCCGGGAGAAGATACGCAGTATTTT. This sequence encodes CASSFPGEDTQYF. Full variable domain (missing parts from reference TRBV5-4 and TRBJ2-3): ETGVTQSPTHLIKTRGQQVTLRCSSQSGHNTVSWYQQALGQGPQFIFQYYREEENGRGNFPPRFSGLQFPNYSSELNVNALELDDSALYLCASSFPGEDTQYFGPGTRLTVL.

The chain has TRBV29-1 and TRBJ1-1; D is uncertain. Germline assignment: CDR1 SQVTM and CDR2 ANQGSEA. Trimming took off 7 bases at V and 7 bases at J, with 16 bases between the two ends. This CDR3 spans 12 amino acids. CDR3 coding DNA: TGCAGCGCTGAGCTAAGCGCTAATGAAGCTTTCTTT. This gives the protein CSAELSANEAFF.

The genes are TRBV20-1 and TRBJ2-7; possible D gene TRBD2, 6 bases. The CDR3 contains 13 residues. CDR1 is DFQATT and CDR2 is SNEGSKA in the germline V gene (reference sequence). Trimming pared 5 bases from V and 6 bases from J, leaving 17 bases between. DNA of the CDR3: TGCAGTGCTTTGGGACTGATCTACGGCGAGCAGTACTTC. The encoded protein is CSALGLIYGEQYF.

The chain couples TRBV7-2 to TRBJ2-1, with 7 bases aligning to TRBD1. Germline CDR1 is SGHTA and CDR2 is FQGNSA. This CDR3 region has 16 residues. With V trimmed by 7 bases and J by 6 bases, 15 bases remained unmatched. In DNA, the CDR3 is TGTGCCAGCAACCCTTCAGGGGGACAGAGGAGCAATGAGCAGTTCTTC. It specifies CASNPSGGQRSNEQFF. The whole variable domain, filled in from reference TRBV7-2 and TRBJ2-1, reads GAGVSQSPSNKVTEKGKDVELRCDPISGHTALYWYRQSLGQGLEFLIYFQGNSAPDKSGLPSDRFSAERTGGSVSTLTIQRTQQEDSAVYLCASNPSGGQRSNEQFFGPGTRLTVL.

J is TRBJ1-4 and V is TRBV2, with a tentative D call TRBD1 (5 bases). Trimming took off 7 bases at V and 4 bases at J, with 16 bases between the two ends. The germline V gene has CDR1 SNHLY and CDR2 FYNNEI. This CDR3 spans 15 amino acids. CDR3 amino acids: CASIRGAGYNEKLFF. The CDR3 DNA reads as TGTGCCAGCATCCGCGGGGCAGGGTATAATGAAAAACTGTTTTTT.